This T cell receptor (beta chain) derives from a study of T cell repertoires in cytomegalovirus infection. Whole-study context: CMV epitopes in the study were HLA-C-restricted (recently identified) and HLA-B-restricted (well studied). CMV infection and matching HLA type were both indicated by public TCR beta signatures.

Whole-study findings and limits: The response measured ex vivo was dominated by TCR beta clonotypes (HLA-C-restricted and CMV-specific). Accumulated public TCR beta family frequency recognized individuals carrying CMV together with the relevant HLA.

With respect to this clonotype: What it binds is not known.

CDR3 length: 17 amino acids. V lost 6 bases to trimming and J lost 0 bases; unmatched junction nucleotides: 10. CDR1 MGHRA and CDR2 YSYEKL come from the germline V gene. TCRdb recomputed calls from the reads with MiXCR, one row per CDR3 protein. The sample contains 750,000 to 950,000 distinct CDR3 sequences, almost 30% of which appear only once. The chain joins TRBV4-1 to TRBJ2-3; 9 bases fit TRBD2. This TCR was recovered from a human donor in good health (CMV status not recorded). Some clones in this sample may be carry-over from other donors' samples. Sequencing was performed on cultured CD8+ T cells from PBMCs, taken from culture after CMV antigen stimulation. The CDR3 region has the DNA TGCGCCAGCAGGGCAAGGGAGCGGGGGGCCAGCACAGATACGCAGTATTTT. Amino acids: CASRARERGASTDTQYF.